This TCR beta chain was profiled in a study of cytomegalovirus exposure and HLA in healthy donors. Study-level points and caveats: Three CMV-associated chains proved CMV antigen-specific in vitro. The study listed under 200 cytomegalovirus-associated TCR beta chains.

Sequenced by immunoSEQ multiplex PCR; TCRdb stores in-frame clones only, minus some. The table lists about 130,000 clones, 82% of them singletons. Germline CDR1 is MGHRA and CDR2 is YSYEKL. The junction had 4 bases not matched to a gene; V was cut back by 4 bases and J by 4 bases. The CDR3 loop spans 14 amino acids. Details on this clone: Its target is unknown.

The sequenced sample was PBMCs. The rearrangement uses TRBV4-1 and TRBJ1-1; TRBD1 matches 9 bases. This clonotype was sampled from a man aged 25-45 years in good health and CMV-seropositive. This chain's CDR3 is CASSPRTGATEAFF. As DNA, the CDR3 is TGCGCCAGCAGCCCAAGGACAGGGGCCACTGAAGCTTTCTTT.